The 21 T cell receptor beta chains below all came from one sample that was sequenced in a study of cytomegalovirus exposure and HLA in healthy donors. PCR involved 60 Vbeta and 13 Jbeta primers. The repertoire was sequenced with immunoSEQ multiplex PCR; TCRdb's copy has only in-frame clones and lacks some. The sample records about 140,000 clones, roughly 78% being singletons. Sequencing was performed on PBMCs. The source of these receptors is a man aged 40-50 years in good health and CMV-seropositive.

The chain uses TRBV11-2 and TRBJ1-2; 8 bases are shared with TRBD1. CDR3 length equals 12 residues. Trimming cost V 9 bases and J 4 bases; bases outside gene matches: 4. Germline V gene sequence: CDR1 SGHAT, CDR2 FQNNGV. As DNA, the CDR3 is TGTGCCAGTTCAGGGGGCCGCTATGGCTACACCTTC. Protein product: CASSGGRYGYTF.

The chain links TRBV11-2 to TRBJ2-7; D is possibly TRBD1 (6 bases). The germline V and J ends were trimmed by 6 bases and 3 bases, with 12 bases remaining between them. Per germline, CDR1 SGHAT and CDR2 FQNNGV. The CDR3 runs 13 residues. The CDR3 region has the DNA TGTGCCAGCAGTCAAAGGGGGATCTACGAGCAGTACTTC. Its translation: CASSQRGIYEQYF. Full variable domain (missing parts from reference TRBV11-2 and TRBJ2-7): EAGVAQSPRYKIIEKRQSVAFWCNPISGHATLYWYQQILGQGPKLLIQFQNNGVVDDSQLPKDRFSAERLKGVDSTLKIQPAKLEDSAVYLCASSQRGIYEQYFGPGTRLTVT.

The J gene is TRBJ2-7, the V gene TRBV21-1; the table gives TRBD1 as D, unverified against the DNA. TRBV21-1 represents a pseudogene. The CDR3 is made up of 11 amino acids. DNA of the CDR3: TGTGCCAGCAGCAAAGGCAGGGGCCCGTACTTC. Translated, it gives CASSKGRGPYF.

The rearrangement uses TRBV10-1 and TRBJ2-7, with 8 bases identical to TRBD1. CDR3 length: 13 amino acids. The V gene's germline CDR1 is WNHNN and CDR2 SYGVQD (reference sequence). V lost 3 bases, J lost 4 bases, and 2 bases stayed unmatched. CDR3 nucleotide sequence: TGCGCCAGCAGTGAAGACAGGGGATACGAGCAGTACTTC. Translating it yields CASSEDRGYEQYF.

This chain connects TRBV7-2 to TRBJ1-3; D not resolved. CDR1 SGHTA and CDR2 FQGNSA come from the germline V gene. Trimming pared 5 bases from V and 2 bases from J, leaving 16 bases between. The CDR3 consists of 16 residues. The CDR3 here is CASSLYGPGTGNTIYF. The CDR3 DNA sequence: TGTGCCAGCAGCCTCTATGGCCCGGGGACTGGAAACACCATATATTTT.

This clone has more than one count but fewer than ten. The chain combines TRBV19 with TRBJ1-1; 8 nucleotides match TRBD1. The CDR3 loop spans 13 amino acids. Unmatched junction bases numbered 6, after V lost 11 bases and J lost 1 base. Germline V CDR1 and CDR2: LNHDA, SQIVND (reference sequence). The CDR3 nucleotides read TGTGCCGGAAGGACAGGGCCGAACACTGAAGCTTTCTTT. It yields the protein CAGRTGPNTEAFF.

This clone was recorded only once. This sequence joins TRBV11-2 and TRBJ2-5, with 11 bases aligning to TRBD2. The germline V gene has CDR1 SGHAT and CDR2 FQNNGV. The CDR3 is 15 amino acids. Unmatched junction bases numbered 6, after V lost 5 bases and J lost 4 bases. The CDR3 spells CASSPPLAGGETQYF. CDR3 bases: TGTGCCAGCAGCCCCCCTCTAGCGGGGGGAGAGACCCAGTACTTC.

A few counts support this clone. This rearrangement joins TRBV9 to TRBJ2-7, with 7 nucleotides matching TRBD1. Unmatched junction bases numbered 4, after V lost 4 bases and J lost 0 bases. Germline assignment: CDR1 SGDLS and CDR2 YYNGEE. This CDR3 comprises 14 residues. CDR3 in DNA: TGTGCCAGCAGCCCAGGGACAGCCTCCTACGAGCAGTACTTC. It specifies CASSPGTASYEQYF.

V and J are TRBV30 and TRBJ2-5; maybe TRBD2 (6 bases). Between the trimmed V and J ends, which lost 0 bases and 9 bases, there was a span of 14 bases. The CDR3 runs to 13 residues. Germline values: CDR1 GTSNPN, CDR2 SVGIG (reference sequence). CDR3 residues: CAWSVKGSGAQYF. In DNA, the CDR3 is TGTGCCTGGAGTGTGAAGGGATCGGGGGCCCAGTACTTC.

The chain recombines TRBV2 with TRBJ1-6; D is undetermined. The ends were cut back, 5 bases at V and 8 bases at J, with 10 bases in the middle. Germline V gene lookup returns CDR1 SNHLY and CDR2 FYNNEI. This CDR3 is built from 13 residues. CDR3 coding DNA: TGTGCCAGCAGTTACACCCTTGATTCACCCCTCCACTTT. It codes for CASSYTLDSPLHF.

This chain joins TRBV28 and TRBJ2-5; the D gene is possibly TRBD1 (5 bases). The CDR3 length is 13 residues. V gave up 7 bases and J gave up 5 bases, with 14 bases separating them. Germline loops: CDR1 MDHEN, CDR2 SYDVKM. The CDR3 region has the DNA TGTGCCAGCACGGCAGGGTCGGTGGAGACCCAGTACTTC. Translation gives CASTAGSVETQYF. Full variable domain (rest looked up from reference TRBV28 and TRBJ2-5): DVKVTQSSRYLVKRTGEKVFLECVQDMDHENMFWYRQDPGLGLRLIYFSYDVKMKEKGDIPEGYSVSREKKERFSLILESASTNQTSMYLCASTAGSVETQYFGPGTRLLVL.

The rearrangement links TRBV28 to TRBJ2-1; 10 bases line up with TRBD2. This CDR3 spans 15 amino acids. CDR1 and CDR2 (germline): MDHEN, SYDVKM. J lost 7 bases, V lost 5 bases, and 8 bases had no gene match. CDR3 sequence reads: CASSRLSSGRNEQFF. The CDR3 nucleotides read TGTGCCAGCAGTCGCCTTTCTAGCGGGAGAAATGAGCAGTTCTTC.

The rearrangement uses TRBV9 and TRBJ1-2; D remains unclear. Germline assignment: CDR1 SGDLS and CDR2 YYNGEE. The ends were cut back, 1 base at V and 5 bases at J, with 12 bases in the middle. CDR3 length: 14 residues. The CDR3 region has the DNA TGTGCCAGCAGCGTAAGGAAGGCGGGGTATGGCTACACCTTC. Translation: CASSVRKAGYGYTF.

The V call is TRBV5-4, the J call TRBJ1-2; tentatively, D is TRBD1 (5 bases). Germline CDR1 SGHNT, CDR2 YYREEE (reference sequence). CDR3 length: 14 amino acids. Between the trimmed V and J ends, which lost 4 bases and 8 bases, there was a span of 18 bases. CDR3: CASSHRQNPGGYTF. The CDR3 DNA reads TGTGCCAGCAGCCACAGACAGAACCCAGGGGGCTACACCTTC. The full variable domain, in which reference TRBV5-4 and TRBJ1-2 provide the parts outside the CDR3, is ETGVTQSPTHLIKTRGQQVTLRCSSQSGHNTVSWYQQALGQGPQFIFQYYREEENGRGNFPPRFSGLQFPNYSSELNVNALELDDSALYLCASSHRQNPGGYTFGSGTRLTVV.

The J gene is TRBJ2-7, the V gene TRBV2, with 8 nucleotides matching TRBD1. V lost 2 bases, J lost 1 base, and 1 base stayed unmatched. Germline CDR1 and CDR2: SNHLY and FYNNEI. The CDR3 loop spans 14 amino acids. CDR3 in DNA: TGTGCCAGCAGTGAATGGACAGGGTCCTACGAGCAGTACTTC. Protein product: CASSEWTGSYEQYF.

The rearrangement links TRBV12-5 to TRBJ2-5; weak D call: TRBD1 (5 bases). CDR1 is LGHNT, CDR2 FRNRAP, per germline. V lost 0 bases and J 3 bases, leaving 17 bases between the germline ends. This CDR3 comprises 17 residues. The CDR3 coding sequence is TGTGCTAGTGGTTTGGTACTGGGCAGGGCTCCTAAAGAGACCCAGTACTTC. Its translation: CASGLVLGRAPKETQYF.

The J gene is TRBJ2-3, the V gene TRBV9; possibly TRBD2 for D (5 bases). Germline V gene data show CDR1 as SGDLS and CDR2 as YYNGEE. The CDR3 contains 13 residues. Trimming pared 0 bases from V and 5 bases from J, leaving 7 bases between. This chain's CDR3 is CASSVDRGDTQYF. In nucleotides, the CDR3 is TGTGCCAGCAGCGTAGACCGGGGAGATACGCAGTATTTT.

The CDR3 loop reads CASIDRAGAYEQYF. In DNA form, the CDR3 reads TGTGCCAGCATCGACAGAGCGGGAGCCTACGAGCAGTACTTC. V and J are TRBV6-5 and TRBJ2-7; 8 nucleotides match TRBD2. Unmatched junction bases numbered 7, after V lost 7 bases and J lost 2 bases. Germline V CDR1 and CDR2: MNHEY, SVGAGI. This CDR3 is 14 amino acids long.

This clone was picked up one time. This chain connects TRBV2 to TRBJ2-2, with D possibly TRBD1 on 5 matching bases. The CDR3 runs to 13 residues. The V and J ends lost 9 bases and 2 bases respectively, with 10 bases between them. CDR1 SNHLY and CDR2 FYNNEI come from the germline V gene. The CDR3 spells CARTAPNTGELFF. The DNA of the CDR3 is TGTGCCAGGACAGCGCCTAACACCGGGGAGCTGTTTTTT.

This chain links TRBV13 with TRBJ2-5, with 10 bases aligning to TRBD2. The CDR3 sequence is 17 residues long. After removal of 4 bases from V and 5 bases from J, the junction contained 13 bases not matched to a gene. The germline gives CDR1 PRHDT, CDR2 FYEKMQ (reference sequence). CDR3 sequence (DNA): TGTGCCAGCAGCTCTTGGGATAGCACAGCGGGAGGGGAGACCCAGTACTTC. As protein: CASSSWDSTAGGETQYF.

CDR3 sequence (DNA): TGTGCCAGCTCAACACAGGGGCCAGGGGACTATGGCTACACCTTC. Protein: CASSTQGPGDYGYTF. The chain links TRBV18 to TRBJ1-2; TRBD1 aligns across 7 bases. Looked up from germline, CDR1 is KGHSH and CDR2 is LQKENI. There are 15 residues in the CDR3. V lost 5 bases and J lost 3; bases outside the gene matches: 9.